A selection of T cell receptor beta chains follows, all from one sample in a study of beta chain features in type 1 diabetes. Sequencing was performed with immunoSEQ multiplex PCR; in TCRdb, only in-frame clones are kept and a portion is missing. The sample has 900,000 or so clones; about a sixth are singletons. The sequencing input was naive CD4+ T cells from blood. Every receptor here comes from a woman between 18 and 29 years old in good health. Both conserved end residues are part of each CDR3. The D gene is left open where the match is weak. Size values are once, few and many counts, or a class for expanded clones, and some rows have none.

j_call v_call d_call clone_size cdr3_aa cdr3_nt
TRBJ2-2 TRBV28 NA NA CASSFGGTPTGELFF TGTGCCAGCAGTTTCGGCGGGACGCCCACCGGGGAGCTGTTTTTT
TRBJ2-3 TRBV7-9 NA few CASSLLTADTQYF TGTGCCAGCAGCTTGTTGACGGCAGATACGCAGTATTTT
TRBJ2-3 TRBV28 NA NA CASSLEIASTDTQYF TGTGCCAGCAGTTTAGAGATTGCTAGCACAGATACGCAGTATTTT
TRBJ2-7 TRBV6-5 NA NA CASSYFLGSTYEQYF TGTGCCAGCAGTTATTTTTTAGGCTCTACCTACGAGCAGTACTTC
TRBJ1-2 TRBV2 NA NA CASTKLTGGWGYTF TGTGCCAGCACTAAACTGACTGGGGGCTGGGGCTACACCTTC
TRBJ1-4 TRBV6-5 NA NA CASSPTATNEKLFF TGTGCCAGCAGCCCGACAGCAACTAATGAAAAACTGTTTTTT
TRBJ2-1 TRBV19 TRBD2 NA CASSGGSSYNEQFF TGTGCCAGTAGCGGCGGGAGTTCCTACAATGAGCAGTTCTTC
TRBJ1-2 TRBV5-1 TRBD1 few CASSSQGGNYGYTF TGCGCCAGCAGCTCACAGGGGGGAAACTATGGCTACACCTTC
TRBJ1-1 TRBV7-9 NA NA CASSTGRGMNTEAFF TGTGCCAGCAGCACGGGGAGGGGGATGAACACTGAAGCTTTCTTT
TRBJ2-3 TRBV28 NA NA CASSSPLGSGSTDTQYF TGTGCCAGCAGTTCCCCTCTCGGGAGCGGGAGCACAGATACGCAGTATTTT
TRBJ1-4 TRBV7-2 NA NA CASRGNEKLFF TGTGCCAGCAGGGGGAATGAAAAACTGTTTTTT
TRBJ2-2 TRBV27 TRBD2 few CASSLSFWAGGTGELFF TGTGCCAGCAGTTTATCTTTCTGGGCGGGAGGCACCGGGGAGCTGTTTTTT
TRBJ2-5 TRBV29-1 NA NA CSAKRTPQETQYF TGCAGCGCCAAAAGGACACCCCAAGAGACCCAGTACTTC
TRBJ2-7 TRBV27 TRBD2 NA CASRSSRTSGISYEQYF TGTGCCAGCAGAAGCTCCCGGACTAGCGGGATCTCCTACGAGCAGTACTTC
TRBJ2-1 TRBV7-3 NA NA CASSPHRESSYNEQFF TGTGCCAGCAGCCCACACAGGGAGAGCTCCTACAATGAGCAGTTCTTC
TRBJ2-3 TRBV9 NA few CASSASPGTDTQYF TGTGCCAGCAGCGCCAGTCCAGGCACAGATACGCAGTATTTT
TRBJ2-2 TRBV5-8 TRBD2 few CASRARGAGELFF TGTGCCAGCAGGGCCCGGGGGGCCGGGGAGCTGTTTTTT
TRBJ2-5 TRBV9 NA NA CASSSGRDQGPETQYF TGTGCCAGCAGCTCAGGCAGGGACCAGGGGCCGGAGACCCAGTACTTC
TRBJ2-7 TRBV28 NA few CASRSDSREQYF TGTGCCAGCAGGAGTGATAGCCGTGAGCAGTACTTC
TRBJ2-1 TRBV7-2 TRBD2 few CASSLARRAAGGGGEQFF TGTGCCAGCAGCTTAGCGCGACGAGCAGCGGGAGGGGGAGGTGAGCAGTTCTTC
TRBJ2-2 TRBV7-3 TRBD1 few CASSLGQGASTGELFF TGTGCCAGCAGCTTAGGGCAGGGGGCGAGCACCGGGGAGCTGTTTTTT
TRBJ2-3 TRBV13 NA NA CASSSLTGTDTQYF TGTGCCAGCAGCTCCCTGACAGGCACAGATACGCAGTATTTT
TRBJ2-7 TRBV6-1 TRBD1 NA CASSRDRDEQYF TGTGCCAGCAGCCGGGACAGGGACGAGCAGTACTTC
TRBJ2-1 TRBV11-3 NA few CASSKRGGGGNEQFF TGTGCCAGCAGCAAAAGGGGGGGAGGCGGGAATGAGCAGTTCTTC